A single sample gave rise to the 7 T cell receptor beta chains below, sequenced in a study of blood T cell repertoires in COVID-19. Here immunoSEQ multiplex PCR was the method, and the copy in TCRdb shows in-frame clones only, minus some. Here the sample spans over 150,000 clones, 65% to 90% being singletons. The sequenced sample was peripheral blood. The receptors shown here come from a woman aged 60-75 years with COVID-19, enrolled during active disease.

The V gene is TRBV6-5, the J gene TRBJ1-6, with TRBD1 identical over 9 bases. Germline V gene data show CDR1 as MNHEY and CDR2 as SVGAGI. This CDR3 has 15 residues. Trimming cost V 7 bases and J 7 bases; bases outside gene matches: 8. The CDR3 region has the DNA TGTGCCAGCACCCCGGACAGGGGAGAGAATTCACCCCTCCACTTT. Translated, it gives CASTPDRGENSPLHF.

The V and J genes are TRBV6-1 and TRBJ2-7; possible D gene TRBD1, 5 bases. The CDR3 spans 14 residues. Germline V gives CDR1 MNHNS, CDR2 SASEGT. Trimming removed 0 bases at V and 0 bases at J, with 6 bases between. The CDR3 region is CASSEARGSYEQYV. The CDR3 DNA sequence: TGTGCCAGCAGTGAAGCAAGGGGCTCCTACGAGCAGTACGTC.

The J gene is TRBJ1-2, the V gene TRBV7-8; 8 bases are shared with TRBD1. With V trimmed by 5 bases and J by 6 bases, 8 bases remained unmatched. The CDR3 covers 14 residues. Per germline, CDR1 SGHVS and CDR2 FQNEAQ. In DNA, the CDR3 is TGTGCCAGCAGCGCGCCACCAGGGGGCCATGGCTACACCTTC. It is translated as CASSAPPGGHGYTF.

This chain uses TRBV6-6 with TRBJ1-5; D is possibly TRBD1 (5 bases). This CDR3 has 14 amino acids. Germline V lookup: CDR1 MNHNY, CDR2 SVGAGI (reference sequence). V shed 0 bases and J shed 7 bases, with 10 bases lying between them. CDR3 DNA: TGTGCCAGCAGTTACTCGGGAGGGGAGCAGCCCCAGCATTTT. Translated, it gives CASSYSGGEQPQHF.

This chain connects TRBV11-3 to TRBJ2-1; TRBD1 might be the D (6 bases). The germline V gene encodes CDR1 SGHNT and CDR2 YENEEA. V lost 2 bases and J lost 10, with 12 bases in between. This CDR3 has 13 residues. Here the CDR3 DNA reads TGTGCCAGCAGCTTACCCCCCGACAGGGAGCAGTTCTTC. This sequence encodes CASSLPPDREQFF.

The chain uses TRBV19 and TRBJ2-3, with no clear D. CDR3 length equals 13 residues. V shed 3 bases and J shed 2 bases, with 6 bases lying between them. The germline gives CDR1 LNHDA, CDR2 SQIVND (reference sequence). CDR3 protein: CASSITDTDTQYF. CDR3 nucleotide sequence: TGTGCCAGTAGTATTACTGACACAGATACGCAGTATTTT.

V is TRBV7-6 and J is TRBJ1-1; TRBD1 might be the D (5 bases). Deletions cut 0 bases from V and 1 base from J, with 9 bases between. This CDR3 has 15 amino acids. Looked up from germline, CDR1 is SGHVS and CDR2 is FNYEAQ. CDR3 protein: CASSLASGGNTEAFF. CDR3 nucleotides: TGTGCCAGCAGCTTAGCGTCCGGGGGGAACACTGAAGCTTTCTTT.